Listed here is a single TCR beta chain. Its antigen is currently unknown. The ends lost 0 bases at V and 4 bases at J; junction bases unmatched: 6. This CDR3 contains 14 residues. Germline V gives CDR1 GTSNPN, CDR2 SVGIG (reference sequence). This sample was included in a study of shared clonotypes between healthy human individuals. In the study overall: CD4 naive and CD4 memory each took three plates per donor, while CD8 naive took two and CD8 memory one. Overall study findings and caveats: Few donors limited the genetic and exposure-history diversity represented. In contrast to clonotypes shared by all four donors, non-shared clonotypes had lower generation probabilities.

Sorted-subset replicate PCRs used 200 ng DNA, approximately 27,000 T cell genomes. Data came from immunoSEQ multiplex PCR; TCRdb stores just in-frame clones and leaves some out. The sample carries some 2.1 million clones, about 95% recorded once. The chain has TRBV30 and TRBJ2-7; 7 positions match TRBD1. This clonotype was sampled from a man aged 18 to 29 in good health. Material: naive CD4+ T cells sorted from blood. Subset meaning: CD45RA+ positively selected. The CDR3 bases are TGTGCCTGGAGTGTACGGAGACAGGGTTACGAGCAGTACTTC. It specifies CAWSVRRQGYEQYF.